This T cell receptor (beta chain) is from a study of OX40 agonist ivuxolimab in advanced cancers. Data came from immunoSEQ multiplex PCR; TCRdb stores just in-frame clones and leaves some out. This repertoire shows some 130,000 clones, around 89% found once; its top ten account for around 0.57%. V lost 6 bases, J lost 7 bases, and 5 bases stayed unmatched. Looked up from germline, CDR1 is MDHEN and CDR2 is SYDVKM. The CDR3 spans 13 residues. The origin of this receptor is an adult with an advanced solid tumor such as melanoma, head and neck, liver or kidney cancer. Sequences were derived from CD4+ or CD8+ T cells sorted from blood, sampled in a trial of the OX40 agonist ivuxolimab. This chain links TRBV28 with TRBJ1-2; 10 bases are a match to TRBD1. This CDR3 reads CASSVGTGVGYTF. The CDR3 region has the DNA TGTGCCAGCAGCGTCGGGACAGGGGTTGGCTACACCTTC.